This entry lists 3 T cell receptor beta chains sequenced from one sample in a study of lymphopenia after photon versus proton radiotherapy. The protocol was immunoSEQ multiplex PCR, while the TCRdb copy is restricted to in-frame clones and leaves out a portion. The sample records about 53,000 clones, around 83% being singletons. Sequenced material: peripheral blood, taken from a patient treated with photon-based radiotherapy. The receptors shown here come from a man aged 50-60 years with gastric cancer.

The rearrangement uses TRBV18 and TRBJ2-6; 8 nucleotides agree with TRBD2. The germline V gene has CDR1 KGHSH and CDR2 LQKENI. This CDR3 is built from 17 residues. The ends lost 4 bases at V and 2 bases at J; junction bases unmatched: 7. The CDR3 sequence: CASSLSGRAAGANVLTF. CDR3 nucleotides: TGTGCCAGCTCACTCTCCGGGAGGGCCGCTGGGGCCAACGTCCTGACTTTC.

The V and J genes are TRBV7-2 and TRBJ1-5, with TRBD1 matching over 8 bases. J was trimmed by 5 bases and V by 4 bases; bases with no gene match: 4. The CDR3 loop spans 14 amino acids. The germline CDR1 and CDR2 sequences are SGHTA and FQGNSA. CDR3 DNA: TGTGCCAGCAGCTCCACAGGGGGTCATCAGCCCCAGCATTTT. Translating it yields CASSSTGGHQPQHF.

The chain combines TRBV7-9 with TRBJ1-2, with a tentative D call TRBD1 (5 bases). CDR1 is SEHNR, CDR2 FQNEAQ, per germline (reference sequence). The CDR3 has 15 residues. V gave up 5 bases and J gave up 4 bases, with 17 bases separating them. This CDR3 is CASSPLGGEVYGYTF. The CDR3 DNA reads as TGTGCCAGCAGCCCCCTCGGGGGGGAAGTCTATGGCTACACCTTC.